Below are 7 T cell receptor beta chains sequenced from a single sample in a study of OX40 agonist ivuxolimab in advanced cancers. Clones were read by immunoSEQ multiplex PCR, and TCRdb kept only the in-frame ones, dropping some. The sample has under 85,000 clones, over 90% seen once. Sequenced material: CD4+ or CD8+ T cells sorted from blood, taken in a trial of the OX40 agonist ivuxolimab. These receptors all come from an adult with an advanced solid tumor such as melanoma, head and neck, liver or kidney cancer.

The rearrangement uses TRBV27 and TRBJ1-3, with 8 positions matching TRBD1. The CDR3 contains 17 residues. Unmatched junction bases numbered 16, after V lost 5 bases and J lost 7 bases. Germline CDR1 is MNHEY and CDR2 is SMNVEV (reference sequence). CDR3 residues: CASSPTHQGASLNTIYF. The DNA of the CDR3 is TGTGCCAGCAGTCCCACCCACCAGGGGGCTTCTCTCAACACCATATATTTT.

This chain uses TRBV27 with TRBJ1-5; D gene unclear. Germline V gene lookup returns CDR1 MNHEY and CDR2 SMNVEV (reference sequence). V gave up 5 bases and J gave up 1 base, with 12 bases separating them. The CDR3 runs 15 residues. Written as DNA, the CDR3 is TGTGCCAGCAGTCCTTTTAGTTACAGCAATCAGCCCCAGCATTTT. It codes for CASSPFSYSNQPQHF.

V gene TRBV6-5 combines with J gene TRBJ2-7; TRBD1 aligns across 10 bases. Germline trimming cut 2 bases from V and 4 bases from J; bases unmatched to any gene: 5. In germline, CDR1 is MNHEY, CDR2 SVGAGI. The CDR3 loop spans 15 amino acids. CDR3 sequence reads: CASSYGWTGGYEQYF. CDR3 bases: TGTGCCAGCAGTTACGGATGGACAGGGGGGTACGAGCAGTACTTC.

The gene calls are TRBV5-4 and TRBJ2-3; TRBD2 matches at 11 bases. This CDR3 comprises 20 residues. V trimming: 1 base; J trimming: 3 bases; junction bases outside the gene matches: 16. Germline CDR1 is SGHNT and CDR2 is YYREEE (reference sequence). The CDR3 sequence: CASSLIRYLKLAGVTDTQYF. In DNA, the CDR3 is TGTGCCAGCAGCTTGATTCGTTACCTTAAACTAGCGGGGGTAACAGATACGCAGTATTTT.

The rearrangement joins TRBV5-5 to TRBJ2-7; tentatively, D is TRBD1 or TRBD2 (5 bases each). The V and J ends lost 1 base and 2 bases respectively, with 10 bases between them. In germline, CDR1 is SGHKS, CDR2 YYEKEE (reference sequence). CDR3 length: 14 amino acids. The CDR3 DNA sequence: TGTGCCAGCAGCTTGTCTGGGGGAACCTACGAGCAGTACTTC. It specifies CASSLSGGTYEQYF.

The chain couples TRBV10-3 to TRBJ2-7; 8 positions match TRBD2. The germline gives CDR1 ENHRY, CDR2 SYGVKD. V shed 4 bases, J shed 0 bases, and the junction held 8 bases outside the gene matches. The CDR3 covers 16 residues. CDR3 nucleotide sequence: TGTGCCATCAGTGGGAAAGCGGGGGCGAGCTCCTACGAGCAGTACTTC. Encoded protein: CAISGKAGASSYEQYF.

The chain couples TRBV5-6 to TRBJ2-1, with D possibly being TRBD1 (6 bases). Per germline, CDR1 SGHDT and CDR2 YYEEEE. This CDR3 is built from 16 residues. Trimming took off 0 bases at V and 4 bases at J, with 14 bases between the two ends. The CDR3 bases are TGTGCCAGCAGCTTGGCCACAGAGGGGGTATACAATGAGCAGTTCTTC. Translated, it gives CASSLATEGVYNEQFF.